Here is one T cell receptor beta chain with its context. The clone's antigen remains unknown. It has no much larger one-base neighbor in the sample; base qualities were not kept. This entry belongs to a study of OX40 agonist ivuxolimab in advanced cancers. Regarding the study in general: Ivuxolimab was a fully human IgG2 agonistic monoclonal antibody targeting the costimulatory receptor OX40 (CD134). The purpose of peripheral TCRbeta sequencing was to test whether ivuxolimab changed TCR sequence diversity and led to clonal T-cell expansion. Among the approximately 50 dose-escalation patients, 19 had hepatocellular carcinoma, 15 melanoma, 9 renal cell carcinoma and 9 head and neck cancer. In the dose-escalation cohort, around four fifths of patients were male, and the mean age was approximately 60 years with a range of roughly 20 to 80. The paper describes the monotherapy dose-escalation part (N ≈ 50 patients) of the phase I trial of ivuxolimab. Intravenous ivuxolimab was administered to patients every 2 weeks at six dose levels: 0.01, 0.1, 0.3, 1.5, 3 and 10 mg/kg. Prior anti-PD-1, anti-PD-L1 or anti-CTLA-4 therapy was permitted, and checkpoint inhibitors had been received by around 40% of dose-escalation patients. Partial responses occurred in three dose-escalation patients, of whom one had hepatocellular carcinoma and two had cutaneous melanoma.

On the study overall, not on this receptor specifically: On average, CD8+ T cells showed more expanded clones than CD4+ T cells after ivuxolimab. Antigen specificity was not determined for the clonally expanded peripheral T cells. At doses of 0.1 to 3.0 mg/kg, clonal expansion of both CD4+ and CD8+ blood T cells was observed from baseline to week 6. Low levels of normalized T-cell clonal expansion were also shown by some nonresponding patients. In the 0.1-3.0 mg/kg groups, partial responders had among the lowest normalized peripheral clonal expansion, particularly in CD8+ T cells.

Patients with autoimmune disease history or receiving systemic immunosuppression were excluded from the trial. In every dose cohort, peripheral blood was drawn for TCR sequencing at baseline, cycle 4 day 1, and cycle 7 day 1. The samples were taken from a phase I, first-in-human, multicenter, open-label dose-escalation trial of ivuxolimab. The trial enrolled adults with locally advanced or metastatic head and neck squamous cell, hepatocellular, melanoma or renal cell carcinoma. Before TCR sequencing, CD4+ T cells and CD8+ T cells from peripheral blood were sorted into separate populations. Genomic DNA was isolated from the sorted cells so that the TCRbeta CDR3 region could be sequenced. TCRbeta CDR3 regions were sequenced using the immunoSEQ Assay. TCRdb limited this immuneACCESS table to in-frame rearrangements with V and J called. A share of clones is missing; checked studies link under half to unresolved V genes, and the rest is unexplained. The table for this sample lists tens of thousands of clones; more than 75% of them were counted only once. Jointly, the top ten make up roughly a third of the sample.

The receptor's source is an adult with an advanced solid tumor such as melanoma, head and neck, liver or kidney cancer. The starting material was CD4+ or CD8+ T cells sorted from blood, obtained in a trial of the OX40 agonist ivuxolimab.

The base sequence is TGTGCCAGCTCACCACCACCGGGACAGGGTTTTCCCGGGGAGCTGTTTTTT. Its amino acids are CASSPPPGQGFPGELFF. The V and J genes are TRBV18 and TRBJ2-2; TRBD1 matches 9 bases in the middle. CDR1 and CDR2, looked up from the germline V gene, are KGHSH and LQKENI. V lost 0 bases and J lost 6 bases, and the count of bases not matched to a germline gene is 8. The CDR3 goes from the cysteine to the phenylalanine over 17 residues. The sequence is cut down to CDR3 DNA, 51 bases in frame from base 1.